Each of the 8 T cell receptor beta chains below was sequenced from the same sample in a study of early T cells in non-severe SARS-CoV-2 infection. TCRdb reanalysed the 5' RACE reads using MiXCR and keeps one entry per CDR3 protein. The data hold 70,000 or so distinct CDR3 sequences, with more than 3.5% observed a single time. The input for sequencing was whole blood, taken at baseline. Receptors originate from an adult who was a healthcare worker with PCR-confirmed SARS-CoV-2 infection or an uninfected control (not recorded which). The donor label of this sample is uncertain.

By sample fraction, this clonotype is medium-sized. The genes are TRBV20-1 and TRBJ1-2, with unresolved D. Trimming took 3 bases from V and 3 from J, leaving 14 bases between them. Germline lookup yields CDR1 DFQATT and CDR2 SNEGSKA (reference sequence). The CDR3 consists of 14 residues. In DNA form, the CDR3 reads TGCAGTGCTAGTGGGAGGGTAGAGGACTATGGCTACACCTTC. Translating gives CSASGRVEDYGYTF.

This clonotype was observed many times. The CDR3 coding sequence is TGTGCCAGCAGCCAAGATAGAGGGGCGAGCTCCTACAATGAGCAGTTCTTC. It codes for CASSQDRGASSYNEQFF. This chain joins TRBV4-2 and TRBJ2-1; the D gene could be TRBD1 or TRBD2 (5 bases each). This CDR3 comprises 17 residues. Trimming stripped 0 bases from V and 0 bases from J, with 12 bases between. CDR1 LGHNA and CDR2 YNFKEQ come from the germline V gene.

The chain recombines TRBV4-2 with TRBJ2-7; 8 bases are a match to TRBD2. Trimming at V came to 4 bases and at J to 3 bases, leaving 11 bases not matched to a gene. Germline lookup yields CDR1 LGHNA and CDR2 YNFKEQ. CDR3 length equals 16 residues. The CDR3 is CASSPGGRGAVYEQYF. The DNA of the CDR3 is TGTGCCAGCAGCCCCGGCGGGCGGGGGGCCGTCTACGAGCAGTACTTC.

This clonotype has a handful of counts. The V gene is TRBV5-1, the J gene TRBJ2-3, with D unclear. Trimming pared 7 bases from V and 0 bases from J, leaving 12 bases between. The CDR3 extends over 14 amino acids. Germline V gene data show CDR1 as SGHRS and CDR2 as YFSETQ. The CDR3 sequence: CASGSPASTDTQYF. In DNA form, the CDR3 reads TGCGCCAGCGGATCCCCAGCCAGCACAGATACGCAGTATTTT.

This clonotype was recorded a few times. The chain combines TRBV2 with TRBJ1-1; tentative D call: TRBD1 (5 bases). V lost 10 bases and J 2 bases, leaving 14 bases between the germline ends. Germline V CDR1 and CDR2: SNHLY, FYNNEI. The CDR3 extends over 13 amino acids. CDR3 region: CATAGDHNTEAFF. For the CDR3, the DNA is TGTGCCACCGCCGGGGACCATAACACTGAAGCTTTCTTT.

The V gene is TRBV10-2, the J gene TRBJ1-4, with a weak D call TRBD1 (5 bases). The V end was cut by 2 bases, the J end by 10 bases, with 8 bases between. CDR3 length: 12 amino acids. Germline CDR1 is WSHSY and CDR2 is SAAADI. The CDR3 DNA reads TGCGCCAGCAGTGAGCCGGGGGGAAAACTGTTTTTT. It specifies CASSEPGGKLFF.

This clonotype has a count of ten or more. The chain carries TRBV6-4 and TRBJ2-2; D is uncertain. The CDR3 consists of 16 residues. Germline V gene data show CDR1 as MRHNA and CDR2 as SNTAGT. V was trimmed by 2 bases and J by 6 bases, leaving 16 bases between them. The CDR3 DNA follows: TGTGCCAGCAGTGACGGGCGTTTTAAGTCCGCCGGGGAGCTGTTTTTT. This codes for CASSDGRFKSAGELFF.

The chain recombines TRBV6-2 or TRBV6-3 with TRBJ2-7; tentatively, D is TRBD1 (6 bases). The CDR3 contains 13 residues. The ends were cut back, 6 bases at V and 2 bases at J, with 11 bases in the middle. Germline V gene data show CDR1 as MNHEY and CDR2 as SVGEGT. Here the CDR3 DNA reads TGTGCCAGCAGCGCGACAGGAACCTACGAGCAGTACTTC. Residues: CASSATGTYEQYF.